The 8 T cell receptor beta chains below come from one sample, sequenced in a study of cytomegalovirus exposure and HLA in healthy donors. Assay: immunoSEQ multiplex PCR; the TCRdb copy retains only in-frame clones and omits some. The sample holds 43,000 or so clones, 92% seen once. Sample: PBMCs. The receptors derive from a man aged 18 to 30 in good health and CMV-seronegative.

The chain joins TRBV19 to TRBJ1-4; 7 bases match TRBD1. The CDR3 has 14 residues. CDR1 and CDR2 from the germline V gene are LNHDA and SQIVND (reference sequence). Germline trimming cut 7 bases from V and 2 bases from J; bases unmatched to any gene: 4. CDR3 DNA sequence: TGTGCCAGTAAAGGGGGCCGGACTAATGAAAAACTGTTTTTT. It translates to CASKGGRTNEKLFF.

This sequence joins TRBV4-2 and TRBJ2-3, with TRBD2 identical over 8 bases. Germline V gives CDR1 LGHNA, CDR2 YNFKEQ. After removal of 3 bases from V and 1 base from J, the junction contained 12 bases not matched to a gene. The CDR3 sequence is 18 residues long. CDR3 amino acids: CASSQYRSGGAGTDTQYF. CDR3 DNA sequence: TGTGCCAGCAGCCAGTATCGATCCGGGGGGGCCGGCACAGATACGCAGTATTTT.

The chain is built from TRBV5-1 and TRBJ1-3, with 8 bases identical to TRBD1. Germline values: CDR1 SGHRS, CDR2 YFSETQ. This CDR3 spans 15 amino acids. The trim removed 1 base at V and 1 base at J, leaving 1 base unmatched. In DNA form, the CDR3 reads TGCGCCAGCAGCTTGAGACAGGGGTCTGGAAACACCATATATTTT. The encoded protein is CASSLRQGSGNTIYF.

CDR3 protein: CASSLGGGQGGTEAFF. CDR3 sequence (DNA): TGTGCCAGCAGCTTAGGCGGGGGACAGGGGGGTACTGAAGCTTTCTTT. The chain is built from TRBV7-6 and TRBJ1-1, with 11 bases that match TRBD1. V shed 1 base and J 5 bases; nucleotides not matched to a gene: 6. CDR3 length: 16 residues. CDR1 SGHVS and CDR2 FNYEAQ come from the germline V gene.

The chain carries TRBV6-1 and TRBJ1-1; TRBD1 aligns across 7 bases. The V gene end was trimmed by 4 bases and the J gene end by 5 bases; junction bases not matched to a gene: 13. Germline V CDR1 and CDR2: MNHNS, SASEGT. This CDR3 region has 16 residues. CDR3 coding DNA: TGTGCCAGCAGTGGTAGTTTTGAGGGGGCGAGGACTGAAGCTTTCTTT. Translating gives CASSGSFEGARTEAFF.

J is TRBJ1-1 and V is TRBV9, with D possibly matching TRBD1 (5 bases). Germline V gene sequence: CDR1 SGDLS, CDR2 YYNGEE. Trimming took off 3 bases at V and 0 bases at J, with 6 bases between the two ends. The CDR3 covers 13 residues. CDR3 bases: TGTGCCAGCAGCGAGGGGCTGAACACTGAAGCTTTCTTT. Its translation is CASSEGLNTEAFF.

The chain combines TRBV7-2 with TRBJ2-5; 10 bases match TRBD1. Unmatched junction bases numbered 8, after V lost 5 bases and J lost 5 bases. Germline V gene data show CDR1 as SGHTA and CDR2 as FQGNSA. This CDR3 is built from 15 residues. The CDR3 loop reads CASSRTGGRWETQYF. CDR3 bases: TGTGCCAGCAGCAGGACAGGGGGTCGATGGGAGACCCAGTACTTC.

The V call is TRBV5-1, the J call TRBJ1-1, with 8 bases identical to TRBD1. There are 14 residues in the CDR3. The ends lost 1 base at V and 1 base at J; junction bases unmatched: 0. Germline CDR1 reads SGHRS; CDR2 reads YFSETQ. CDR3 sequence (DNA): TGCGCCAGCAGCTTGACAGGGGGGAACACTGAAGCTTTCTTT. Protein: CASSLTGGNTEAFF.